The 32 T cell receptor beta chains in this list originate from one sample, sequenced in a study of regulatory T cells in long-lasting Graves disease. Time point defined: persistent/refractory GD, antithyroid drugs over 5 years with positive TRAb. Isolated PBMC RNA provided the starting material for the TCR library. Arm-PCR of CDR3 regions with iRepertoire HTBI primers generated TCR beta libraries. TCRdb analysed the multiplex PCR reads with MiXCR anew, one entry per CDR3 protein. Of under 500,000 distinct CDR3 sequences listed, less than 25% are singletons. The sample was peripheral blood mononuclear cells (PBMCs), taken when the disease was refractory, from a patient treated with antithyroid drugs. The receptor source for this set is a female donor with Graves disease.

This clonotype was counted between two and nine times. The rearrangement links TRBV5-5 to TRBJ2-2, with TRBD2 matching over 9 bases. This CDR3 has 16 amino acids. V was clipped by 3 bases and J by 6 bases; unmatched bases: 9. CDR1 and CDR2 from the germline V gene are SGHKS and YYEKEE (reference sequence). In DNA form, the CDR3 reads TGTGCCAGCAGCTCGGTAGCGGGAGTTAGCGCCGGGGAGCTGTTTTTT. This sequence encodes CASSSVAGVSAGELFF.

The chain links TRBV9 to TRBJ2-2, with D perhaps matching TRBD2 (7 bases). Germline CDR1 and CDR2: SGDLS and YYNGEE. The CDR3 length is 20 residues. Trimming took 1 base from V and 1 from J, leaving 23 bases between them. This chain's CDR3 is CASSVPEGGWNPLNTGELFF. The CDR3, as DNA: TGTGCCAGCAGCGTACCAGAGGGGGGGTGGAACCCCTTGAACACCGGGGAGCTGTTTTTT.

The J gene is TRBJ1-3, the V gene TRBV28, with TRBD1 matching over 9 bases. Germline loops: CDR1 MDHEN, CDR2 SYDVKM. The CDR3 extends over 15 amino acids. With V trimmed by 3 bases and J by 4 bases, 4 bases remained unmatched. CDR3 region: CASSFRQGGGNTIYF. The CDR3 nucleotides read TGTGCCAGCAGTTTCAGACAGGGGGGAGGAAACACCATATATTTT.

This clonotype was observed at least ten times. The chain employs TRBV6-1 and TRBJ2-5; 14 positions agree with TRBD2. This CDR3 is 16 amino acids long. The J segment lost 4 bases and the V segment lost 5 bases, leaving 6 bases of the junction unmatched. Germline lookup yields CDR1 MNHNS and CDR2 SASEGT. CDR3 sequence reads: CASSLTSGRARETQYF. Here the CDR3 DNA reads TGTGCCAGCAGTCTGACTAGCGGGAGGGCCAGAGAGACCCAGTACTTC.

As for this clonotype: A much larger clone is a single base away; this may be a read error. V and J are TRBV11-2 and TRBJ2-7, with D unresolved. Germline CDR1 is SGHAT and CDR2 is FQNNGV. The CDR3 runs 14 residues. This chain's CDR3 is CASSLDSATYEQCF. CDR3 nucleotides: TGTGCCAGCAGCTTAGATTCCGCCACCTACGAGCAGTGCTTC.

Ten or more counts support this clonotype. The V and J genes are TRBV20-1 and TRBJ1-4, with 7 bases that match TRBD1. The CDR3 runs 15 residues. The germline gives CDR1 DFQATT, CDR2 SNEGSKA (reference sequence). V was pared by 5 bases and J by 10 bases, with 16 bases of the junction left unmatched. CDR3: CSAPTGALSVGKLFF. The CDR3 DNA is TGCAGTGCTCCTACAGGGGCCCTTAGTGTCGGAAAACTGTTTTTT.

Notes on this clonotype: It may be a read error: a sequence one base away is much more abundant. No conserved phenylalanine or tryptophan is present at the end of the CDR3, so a read error is the likely explanation. The chain's CDR3 is CASSRARTMRNTEAFL. CDR3 sequence (DNA): TGTGCCAGCAGCCGAGCAAGGACCATGCGGAACACTGAAGCTTTCCTT. The V call is TRBV3-1, the J call TRBJ1-1; D ambiguous. The germline V and J ends were trimmed by 4 bases and 1 base, with 16 bases remaining between them. The germline gives CDR1 LGHDT, CDR2 YNNKEL (reference sequence). The CDR3 extends over 16 amino acids.

This clonotype was counted ten times or more. This rearrangement joins TRBV18 to TRBJ2-5; D is possibly TRBD2 (6 bases). Germline lookup yields CDR1 KGHSH and CDR2 LQKENI. V lost 4 bases to trimming and J lost 3 bases, with 15 bases between them. The CDR3 is made up of 15 amino acids. The DNA for the CDR3 is TGTGCCAGCTCACGCCGGCGACTAGAGGAAGAGACCCAGTACTTC. Its protein product is CASSRRRLEEETQYF.

The sample holds a few counts of this clonotype. This chain uses TRBV5-1 with TRBJ1-2, with 7 bases fitting TRBD1. J was trimmed by 4 bases and V by 0 bases; bases with no gene match: 6. The CDR3 covers 15 residues. Germline V gene sequence: CDR1 SGHRS, CDR2 YFSETQ. In nucleotides, the CDR3 is TGCGCCAGCAGCTTGGGTCTGGAGGGGGCCTATGGCTACACCTTC. Its protein is CASSLGLEGAYGYTF.

This clonotype was recorded many times. The chain uses TRBV15 and TRBJ1-1, with D uncertain. Per the germline V gene, CDR1 is LNHNV and CDR2 is YYDKDF (reference sequence). CDR3 length equals 15 residues. The V and J ends lost 0 bases and 1 base respectively, with 9 bases between them. The CDR3 reads CATSRELPSNTEAFF. The CDR3 bases are TGTGCCACCAGCAGAGAACTACCCTCGAACACTGAAGCTTTCTTT.

Many counts were recorded for this clonotype. The genes are TRBV2 and TRBJ1-4; D gene ambiguous. The CDR3 is 15 residues long. V was clipped by 7 bases and J by 10 bases, with 22 bases between them. Germline CDR1 is SNHLY and CDR2 is FYNNEI. CDR3: CASTKNTEGRGKLFF. The DNA of the CDR3 is TGTGCCAGCACCAAAAATACGGAGGGCCGGGGAAAACTGTTTTTT.

This clonotype turned up a few times. V and J are TRBV20-1 and TRBJ1-2; 8 nucleotides agree with TRBD1. The V and J ends lost 6 bases and 8 bases, in that order; junction bases with no gene match: 17. Germline loops: CDR1 DFQATT, CDR2 SNEGSKA (reference sequence). This CDR3 region has 15 residues. The CDR3 is CSAQRTGTNPGGYTF. The CDR3 nucleotides read TGCAGTGCGCAACGGACAGGGACGAACCCAGGAGGCTACACCTTC.

This chain links TRBV29-1 with TRBJ1-3; D unclear. Looked up from germline, CDR1 is SQVTM and CDR2 is ANQGSEA. This CDR3 comprises 13 residues. Between the trimmed V and J ends, which lost 4 bases and 0 bases, there was a span of 7 bases. The CDR3 sequence: CSVGAFSGNTIYF. CDR3 coding DNA: TGCAGCGTTGGAGCGTTCTCTGGAAACACCATATATTTT.

With respect to this clonotype: Given a far larger clone just one base away, this is likely a sequencing read error. In DNA, the CDR3 is TGTGCCAGCAGCTTGACCGGGGAGCCGTTTTTT. Translated, it gives CASSLTGEPFF. The chain employs TRBV7-6 and TRBJ2-2; D possibly corresponds to TRBD2 (5 bases). Germline CDR1 and CDR2: SGHVS and FNYEAQ. CDR3 size: 11 residues.

The V and J genes are TRBV7-9 and TRBJ2-7; 7 nucleotides match TRBD1. After removal of 3 bases from V and 4 bases from J, the junction contained 6 bases not matched to a gene. The CDR3 has 14 residues. The germline V gene encodes CDR1 SEHNR and CDR2 FQNEAQ (reference sequence). CDR3: CASSFGQVGYEQYF. In nucleotides, the CDR3 is TGTGCCAGCAGCTTCGGACAGGTTGGGTACGAGCAGTACTTC.

There are a few counts of this clonotype. This sequence may be a read error, since a much larger clone differs from it by one base. The chain couples TRBV6-2 or TRBV6-3 to TRBJ1-1; no firm D call. V was trimmed by 1 base and J by 4 bases, leaving 7 bases between them. Germline lookup yields CDR1 MNHEY and CDR2 SVGEGT. The CDR3 totals 13 residues. The CDR3 here is CASSYYRSTEAFF. In nucleotides, the CDR3 is TGTGCCAGCAGTTACTATCGGAGCACTGAAGCTTTCTTT.

The sample holds many counts of this clonotype. This chain uses TRBV27 with TRBJ1-5, with D perhaps TRBD1 (5 bases). V lost 5 bases, J lost 0 bases, and 11 bases lay in between. In germline, CDR1 is MNHEY, CDR2 SMNVEV (reference sequence). The CDR3 runs to 15 residues. CDR3 sequence reads: CASSMTAFSNQPQHF. CDR3 coding DNA: TGTGCCAGCAGTATGACAGCTTTTAGCAATCAGCCCCAGCATTTT.

The count of this clonotype is one. A much larger clone sits a single nucleotide away, making a read error possible. The chain links TRBV30 to TRBJ2-7; 9 bases map to TRBD2. CDR3 size: 13 residues. Germline lookup yields CDR1 GTSNPN and CDR2 SVGIG (reference sequence). This CDR3 reads CAWGVAAGGEQYF. CDR3 in DNA: TGTGCCTGGGGTGTAGCAGCGGGAGGCGAGCAGTACTTC. The full variable domain, its missing parts supplied by reference TRBV30 and TRBJ2-7, is SQTIHQWPATLVQPVGSPLSLECTVEGTSNPNLYWYRQAAGRGLQLLFYSVGIGQISSEVPQNLSASRPQDRQFILSSKKLLLSDSGFYLCAWGVAAGGEQYFGPGTRLTVT.

This clonotype was recorded a few times. The chain is built from TRBV20-1 and TRBJ1-1; TRBD1 agrees at 7 bases. V was clipped by 1 base and J by 1 base; unmatched bases: 3. This CDR3 contains 14 residues. Germline V CDR1 and CDR2: DFQATT, SNEGSKA (reference sequence). This CDR3 is CSARARTGNTEAFF. As DNA, the CDR3 is TGCAGTGCTAGAGCCCGGACAGGGAACACTGAAGCTTTCTTT.

This clonotype has at least ten counts. J is TRBJ2-5 and V is TRBV27; 8 bases are shared with TRBD2. The CDR3 spans 18 residues. V lost 3 bases and J lost 2; bases outside the gene matches: 14. Per germline, CDR1 MNHEY and CDR2 SMNVEV (reference sequence). CDR3 loop: CASSFRSGSIRRQETQYF. The CDR3 DNA reads as TGTGCCAGCAGTTTCCGGAGCGGGAGTATAAGACGGCAAGAGACCCAGTACTTC.

The chain joins TRBV9 to TRBJ2-2; tentatively, D is TRBD2 (6 bases). Trimming took off 1 base at V and 0 bases at J, with 10 bases between the two ends. CDR3 length: 16 amino acids. The germline V gene encodes CDR1 SGDLS and CDR2 YYNGEE. Here the CDR3 DNA reads TGTGCCAGCAGCGTATTTAGCGGACCGAACACCGGGGAGCTGTTTTTT. Protein sequence: CASSVFSGPNTGELFF. Using reference TRBV9 and TRBJ2-2 for the parts outside the CDR3, the full variable domain is DSGVTQTPKHLITATGQRVTLRCSPRSGDLSVYWYQQSLDQGLQFLIQYYNGEERAKGNILERFSAQQFPDLHSELNLSSLELGDSALYFCASSVFSGPNTGELFFGEGSRLTVL.

V gene TRBV19 combines with J gene TRBJ2-4; tentatively, D is TRBD2 (6 bases). Germline loops: CDR1 LNHDA, CDR2 SQIVND (reference sequence). V gave up 6 bases and J gave up 8 bases, with 20 bases separating them. The CDR3 has 15 residues. This CDR3 reads CASSSLGGAADIQYF. CDR3 sequence (DNA): TGTGCCAGTAGCTCGCTCGGAGGGGCAGCGGACATTCAGTACTTC.

This clonotype has ten or more counts. The V call is TRBV27, the J call TRBJ2-5; 13 positions agree with TRBD2. The CDR3 loop spans 17 amino acids. Per the germline V gene, CDR1 is MNHEY and CDR2 is SMNVEV (reference sequence). After removal of 6 bases from V and 0 bases from J, the junction contained 7 bases not matched to a gene. The CDR3 region is CASRRTSGSGYQETQYF. Here the CDR3 DNA reads TGTGCCAGCAGGAGGACTAGCGGGAGCGGGTACCAAGAGACCCAGTACTTC.

This clonotype appeared a few times. The chain links TRBV6-1 to TRBJ2-7; 7 nucleotides agree with TRBD2. The ends lost 5 bases at V and 0 bases at J; junction bases unmatched: 10. The CDR3 is 16 amino acids. Per germline, CDR1 MNHNS and CDR2 SASEGT. The CDR3 loop reads CASSTWEGPSSYEQYF. The CDR3 bases are TGTGCCAGCAGTACCTGGGAGGGGCCCTCCTCCTACGAGCAGTACTTC.

V is TRBV6-4 and J is TRBJ1-1; TRBD1 matches 7 bases. The CDR3 length is 14 residues. Trimming took 8 bases from V and 11 from J; bases not matched to a gene: 17. The germline CDR1 and CDR2 sequences are MRHNA and SNTAGT. Here the CDR3 DNA reads TGTGCCAGCCAAATGGGACTAGGGGGCTCGGGCGCTTTCTTT. Its protein is CASQMGLGGSGAFF.

This clonotype appeared many times. CDR3 residues: CASSSPGLAGRQYF. The CDR3 nucleotides read TGTGCCAGCAGCTCACCGGGACTAGCGGGACGGCAGTACTTC. This rearrangement joins TRBV11-2 to TRBJ2-7; 13 positions match TRBD2. CDR1 and CDR2 from the germline V gene are SGHAT and FQNNGV. V lost 4 bases and J lost 9; bases outside the gene matches: 6. CDR3 length: 14 residues.

The chain joins TRBV11-2 to TRBJ2-1, with 8 positions matching TRBD2. CDR1 and CDR2 from the germline V gene are SGHAT and FQNNGV. This CDR3 is built from 17 residues. The trim removed 5 bases at V and 0 bases at J, leaving 9 bases unmatched. The CDR3: CASSPVTLAGSYNEQFF. CDR3 nucleotide sequence: TGTGCCAGCAGCCCAGTCACTCTAGCGGGCTCCTACAATGAGCAGTTCTTC.

This clonotype was seen at least ten times. The V gene is TRBV4-1, the J gene TRBJ1-4, with D unresolved. Trimming took off 7 bases at V and 0 bases at J, with 12 bases between the two ends. CDR3 size: 15 residues. Germline CDR1 and CDR2: MGHRA and YSYEKL. The CDR3 DNA reads TGCGCCAGCAACCGCGTGGGAGCAACTAATGAAAAACTGTTTTTT. This gives the protein CASNRVGATNEKLFF.

This clonotype was seen repeatedly, ten times or more. The chain carries TRBV12-5 and TRBJ2-7; D may be TRBD2 (5 bases). The ends were cut back, 4 bases at V and 4 bases at J, with 17 bases in the middle. The CDR3 totals 15 residues. The germline CDR1 and CDR2 sequences are LGHNT and FRNRAP. The CDR3 spells CASGSGIGFSYEQYF. CDR3 in DNA: TGTGCTAGTGGTTCGGGGATAGGGTTTTCGTACGAGCAGTACTTC.

This clonotype was detected a few times. CDR3 DNA: TGTGCCACCAGCAGACCGGGAGGGGAGCAGTATTTT. This translates into CATSRPGGEQYF. The chain uses TRBV15 and TRBJ2-3; 8 bases are shared with TRBD2. The V segment lost 2 bases and the J segment 11 bases; nucleotides outside the gene matches: 3. Germline V CDR1 and CDR2: LNHNV, YYDKDF (reference sequence). The CDR3 runs 12 residues.

V gene TRBV7-6 combines with J gene TRBJ1-1, with no clear D. V was trimmed by 7 bases and J by 5 bases, leaving 17 bases between them. The CDR3 extends over 14 amino acids. CDR1 SGHVS and CDR2 FNYEAQ come from the germline V gene. Written as DNA, the CDR3 is TGTGCCAGCAACTCTGGGTTCGGGTTGACTGAAGCTTTCTTT. Residues: CASNSGFGLTEAFF.

This clonotype was observed a handful of times. The rearrangement joins TRBV6-2 or TRBV6-3 to TRBJ2-1; 9 positions match TRBD2. Per germline, CDR1 MNHEY and CDR2 SVGEGT. V was pared by 2 bases and J by 4 bases, with 3 bases of the junction left unmatched. CDR3 length equals 15 residues. The CDR3 DNA sequence: TGTGCCAGCAGTTACCGGACTAGCGCGTACAATGAGCAGTTCTTC. Protein: CASSYRTSAYNEQFF.